A single TCR beta chain is shown here with its context. This clone's antigen is unknown. One end of the junction fails to match germline, which may point to a read error. The data were taken from a study of post-analysis software for immune sequencing data (dated by TCRdb to between 2015 and 2017). The study in broad terms: Relapsing-remitting, secondary progressive and progressive-relapsing multiple sclerosis were recorded as disease courses, and subtype annotation was lacking for some patients. The patient repertoires were set against about eleven previously published healthy control repertoires from donors whose ages ranged from 6 to 25 years. A subset of samples was prepared in parallel using single-end sample barcoding, then pooled and co-amplified after Illumina adapter ligation.

Overall study results and their limits: Direct clustering with F measure revealed strong co-clustering of samples prepared in the same batch, which led to a batch-effect correction. The multiple sclerosis patient group was slightly younger than the control group. Patients showed significantly higher frequencies than controls for several TRBV segments, among them TRBV5-6, TRBV5-1 and TRBV20-1. Multiple sclerosis patients had significantly lower normalized Chao1 diversity than controls, a result that suggests substantial peripheral T-cell clonal expansion.

Libraries were built with PCR. Sequencing took place on an Illumina HiSeq 2500. To reduce PCR and sequencing biases, unique molecular identifiers were incorporated into the TCR beta cDNA libraries. Per 1 to 10 million input T cells, approximately 500,000 cDNA molecules were obtained, such that each molecule approximated one T cell. The patient libraries were prepared and sequenced using the same protocol as the earlier healthy control dataset. Within a given batch, samples were prepared together, multiplexed and sequenced on the same HiSeq lane. Under the source paper's analysis protocol: MIGEC handled the raw barcoded reads, throwing out single-read molecular identifier groups before consensus assembly and CDR3 extraction. Clonotype tables were post-analysed with VDJtools, and diversity was normalized by down-sampling all datasets to the smallest sample size. To correct batch-related cross-sample contamination, repertoire overlap clustering matched CDR3 amino acid sequences but not nucleotide sequences. In TCRdb, the public reads were trimmed at Q25 with fastp and aligned with MiXCR, with productive beta chains retained. Every entry covers one CDR3 protein and lists the most common genes and DNA from its rows. These V and J calls derive from TCRdb rather than the authors' analysis. This sample gives 750,000 to 950,000 distinct CDR3 sequences in total; about 53% of them show up just once. About 4.5% of the sample is held by the ten biggest clonotypes.

To demonstrate the VDJtools post-analysis software, TCR beta repertoires were profiled from the peripheral blood of more than 10 young patients with multiple sclerosis. Multiple sclerosis patients were children and adolescents aged about 6 to 15 years. From the cysteine up to the phenylalanine, the CDR3 has a length of 17 residues. The kept DNA is CDR3 alone, 51 bases in frame from the first base. From a lookup of the germline V gene, CDR1 and CDR2 are SQVTM and ANQGSEA. The sample consisted of blood. This TCR came from a girl aged 10 to 17 with multiple sclerosis. The chain joins TRBV29-1 to TRBJ1-3; TRBD1 fits 11 bases in the junction. The CDR3 protein sequence reads: CSIEVQDRGPSGNTIYF. The bases are TGCAGCATTGAAGTACAGGACAGGGGGCCGTCTGGAAACACCATATATTTT.